The 23 T cell receptor beta chains below were found in one sample sequenced in a study of T cell repertoires in cytomegalovirus infection. These receptors lack a known antigen. TCRdb passed the reads through MiXCR, listing each CDR3 protein once. Of some 940,000 distinct CDR3 sequences in the sample, 31% were seen once. Sequenced material: cultured CD8+ T cells from PBMCs, taken from culture after CMV antigen stimulation. These TCRs come from a human donor in good health (CMV status not recorded). Some clones in this sample may be carry-over from other donors' samples.

V gene TRBV4-1 combines with J gene TRBJ1-1; no clear D gene. The CDR3 is 11 amino acids. The V gene lost 4 bases and the J gene lost 7 bases, with 7 bases spanning the gap. Germline V gives CDR1 MGHRA, CDR2 YSYEKL. CDR3 in amino acids: CASSRSNEAFF. CDR3 in DNA: TGCGCCAGCAGCCGCTCGAATGAAGCTTTCTTT.

The chain has TRBV7-3 and TRBJ2-2; D may correspond to TRBD1 or TRBD2 (6 bases each). Germline CDR1 and CDR2: SGHTA and FQGTGA. V lost 5 bases and J 6 bases, leaving 16 bases between the germline ends. The CDR3 consists of 15 residues. Here the CDR3 DNA reads TGTGCCAGCAGCAGAACGGGGGCAGCGGCCGGGGAGCTGTTTTTT. Encoded protein: CASSRTGAAAGELFF. The complete variable domain, with remaining parts taken from reference TRBV7-3 and TRBJ2-2, reads GAGVSQTPSNKVTEKGKYVELRCDPISGHTALYWYRQSLGQGPEFLIYFQGTGAADDSGLPNDRFFAVRPEGSVSTLKIQRTERGDSAVYLCASSRTGAAAGELFFGEGSRLTVL.

The CDR3 reads CASSPVSGGANTGELFF. The CDR3 nucleotides read TGTGCCAGCAGCCCGGTTAGCGGGGGGGCGAACACCGGGGAGCTGTTTTTT. J is TRBJ2-2 and V is TRBV7-3; 11 bases are a match to TRBD2. V lost 5 bases and J lost 0; bases outside the gene matches: 5. Germline V CDR1 and CDR2: SGHTA, FQGTGA. The CDR3 extends over 17 amino acids. Full variable domain (missing parts from reference TRBV7-3 and TRBJ2-2): GAGVSQTPSNKVTEKGKYVELRCDPISGHTALYWYRQSLGQGPEFLIYFQGTGAADDSGLPNDRFFAVRPEGSVSTLKIQRTERGDSAVYLCASSPVSGGANTGELFFGEGSRLTVL.

This clonotype appeared many times. The gene calls are TRBV7-8 and TRBJ1-3, with D unclear. Trimming pared 4 bases from V and 0 bases from J, leaving 7 bases between. The CDR3 covers 14 residues. Per germline, CDR1 SGHVS and CDR2 FQNEAQ. CDR3 sequence: CASSSTPSGNTIYF. The CDR3 DNA follows: TGTGCCAGCAGCTCTACCCCCTCTGGAAACACCATATATTTT.

This rearrangement joins TRBV4-1 to TRBJ2-3, with D uncertain. Germline V gives CDR1 MGHRA, CDR2 YSYEKL. The CDR3 has 14 amino acids. V dropped 4 bases and J dropped 6 bases, with 14 bases sitting between them. The CDR3 region has the DNA TGCGCCAGCAGCCCCGGAACCACACGGGATACGCAGTATTTT. This gives the protein CASSPGTTRDTQYF.

The chain combines TRBV5-6 with TRBJ2-1; 9 bases fit TRBD1. The CDR3 contains 14 residues. V gave up 4 bases and J gave up 14 bases; unmatched junction bases: 13. Germline V gene lookup returns CDR1 SGHDT and CDR2 YYEEEE. The CDR3 spells CASSRGTGQPLEFF. The CDR3 nucleotides are TGTGCCAGCAGCCGGGGGACAGGGCAGCCCCTAGAGTTCTTC. The full variable domain, completed using reference TRBV5-6 and TRBJ2-1, is DAGVTQSPTHLIKTRGQQVTLRCSPKSGHDTVSWYQQALGQGPQFIFQYYEEEERQRGNFPDRFSGHQFPNYSSELNVNALLLGDSALYLCASSRGTGQPLEFFGPGTRLTVL.

The V call is TRBV14, the J call TRBJ2-7; the D call may be TRBD1 or TRBD2 (5 bases each). V was clipped by 0 bases and J by 6 bases, with 9 bases between them. This CDR3 spans 13 amino acids. Germline-derived CDR1 and CDR2 are SGHDN and FVKESK. The CDR3 reads CASSQDDGAEQYV. In DNA, the CDR3 is TGTGCCAGCAGCCAAGATGACGGGGCCGAGCAGTACGTC.

This clonotype was counted ten times or more. The chain recombines TRBV7-6 with TRBJ2-7, with D tentatively TRBD1 (5 bases). The CDR3 totals 13 residues. The germline CDR1 and CDR2 sequences are SGHVS and FNYEAQ. V lost 5 bases, J lost 6 bases, and 14 bases lay in between. Here the CDR3 reads CASSPTGFSEQYV. CDR3 coding DNA: TGTGCCAGCAGCCCAACAGGTTTCTCCGAGCAGTACGTC.

This clonotype was detected a few times. The chain uses TRBV6-1 and TRBJ1-4; D not resolved. This CDR3 is 17 amino acids long. Germline CDR1 is MNHNS and CDR2 is SASEGT. Deletions cut 7 bases from V and 0 bases from J, with 18 bases between. The CDR3 sequence: CASKTIAGKTTNEKLFF. The CDR3, as DNA: TGTGCCAGCAAAACTATCGCGGGAAAAACAACTAATGAAAAACTGTTTTTT.

This clonotype was counted only a few times. The V gene is TRBV11-3, the J gene TRBJ2-7; D is possibly TRBD2 (5 bases). The CDR3 extends over 12 amino acids. From germline, CDR1 is SGHNT and CDR2 YENEEA. The V gene lost 8 bases and the J gene lost 0 bases, with 8 bases spanning the gap. The CDR3 DNA reads TGTGCCAGCGGAGGAACCTCCTACGAGCAGTACTTC. Translation gives CASGGTSYEQYF.

The chain uses TRBV19 and TRBJ2-7; D unclear. The V and J ends lost 2 bases and 0 bases respectively, with 8 bases between them. The germline V gene has CDR1 LNHDA and CDR2 SQIVND (reference sequence). The CDR3 contains 14 residues. The CDR3 loop is CASSISSSSYEQYF. The CDR3 coding sequence is TGTGCCAGTAGTATATCCAGTTCCTCCTACGAGCAGTACTTC.

The chain has TRBV6-6 and TRBJ1-1, with a possible D match to TRBD1 (5 bases). Trimming pared 4 bases from V and 5 bases from J, leaving 14 bases between. Germline lookup yields CDR1 MNHNY and CDR2 SVGAGI (reference sequence). This CDR3 contains 14 residues. The CDR3 reads CASSSDTRRTEAFF. CDR3 sequence (DNA): TGTGCCAGCAGTTCGGACACCCGAAGGACTGAAGCTTTCTTT.

The CDR3 DNA sequence: TGCAGTGCTAGCTTCAGGGGCTATGAGCAGTTCTTC. As protein: CSASFRGYEQFF. The chain combines TRBV20-1 with TRBJ2-1; maybe TRBD1 (6 bases). The CDR3 has 12 residues. With 3 bases removed from V and 8 bases from J, the gap between germline ends came to 11 bases. Germline V lookup: CDR1 DFQATT, CDR2 SNEGSKA (reference sequence).

In DNA form, the CDR3 reads TGTGCCAGCAGTTACCTTCCGACTAGCGACCACAGCATTGCAGATACGCAGTATTTT. Translating gives CASSYLPTSDHSIADTQYF. This chain uses TRBV6-2 or TRBV6-3 with TRBJ2-3; 8 positions agree with TRBD2. The J segment lost 4 bases and the V segment lost 2 bases, leaving 17 bases of the junction unmatched. Germline lookup yields CDR1 MNHEY and CDR2 SVGEGT. There are 19 residues in the CDR3.

The chain carries TRBV4-1 and TRBJ1-4; no clear D. The CDR3 contains 14 residues. Per the germline V gene, CDR1 is MGHRA and CDR2 is YSYEKL. The V and J ends lost 5 bases and 0 bases respectively, with 7 bases between them. The CDR3 sequence is CASSELATNEKLFF. For the CDR3, the DNA is TGCGCCAGCAGCGAGCTTGCAACTAATGAAAAACTGTTTTTT.

This clonotype was seen a few times. The chain couples TRBV11-2 to TRBJ1-2; D is uncertain. Trimming removed 3 bases at V and 8 bases at J, with 13 bases between. The CDR3 runs to 13 residues. CDR1 is SGHAT and CDR2 is FQNNGV in the germline V gene. CDR3 sequence: CASSFGNTRGYTF. CDR3 nucleotides: TGTGCCAGCAGCTTTGGAAACACCAGGGGCTACACCTTC.

The rearrangement joins TRBV29-1 to TRBJ2-2; D not certain. The CDR3 is 12 amino acids. The V gene lost 0 bases and the J gene lost 8 bases, with 7 bases spanning the gap. Germline values: CDR1 SQVTM, CDR2 ANQGSEA. The CDR3 coding sequence is TGCAGCGTTGAAGAGCCGACAGGGGAGCTGTTTTTT. Its translation is CSVEEPTGELFF.

The rearrangement uses TRBV6-4 and TRBJ1-2; D unresolved. V was clipped by 6 bases and J by 7 bases, with 21 bases between them. The CDR3 has 15 amino acids. From germline, CDR1 is MRHNA and CDR2 SNTAGT. CDR3 in amino acids: CASREQGPRSLGYTF. Here the CDR3 DNA reads TGTGCCAGCAGGGAACAAGGCCCTCGATCACTTGGCTACACCTTC.

V and J are TRBV2 and TRBJ2-4; no clear D gene. Germline V lookup: CDR1 SNHLY, CDR2 FYNNEI. The V and J ends lost 8 bases and 1 base respectively, with 9 bases between them. The CDR3 sequence is 13 residues long. The CDR3: CASVWDAKNIQYF. DNA of the CDR3: TGTGCCAGCGTGTGGGATGCCAAAAACATTCAGTACTTC.

This chain links TRBV24-1 with TRBJ2-1, with D perhaps TRBD1 (6 bases). Trimming removed 0 bases at V and 7 bases at J, with 9 bases between. The germline gives CDR1 KGHDR, CDR2 SFDVKD. CDR3 length: 14 amino acids. CDR3 nucleotides: TGTGCCACCAGTGATTTGTCAGGGGTAAATGAGCAGTTCTTC. It is translated as CATSDLSGVNEQFF.

This clonotype was counted between two and nine times. The rearrangement joins TRBV28 to TRBJ1-6; no definite D call. V was clipped by 0 bases and J by 12 bases, with 12 bases between them. The CDR3 runs to 14 residues. Germline V CDR1 and CDR2: MDHEN, SYDVKM. CDR3 nucleotides: TGTGCCAGCAGTTTATGGAAGGGTATGGAACCCCTCCACTTT. Protein sequence: CASSLWKGMEPLHF.

The chain couples TRBV6-1 to TRBJ2-7, with TRBD1 matching over 7 bases. With 8 bases clipped from V and 7 bases from J, the junction kept 17 bases outside the gene matches. This CDR3 contains 15 residues. Germline CDR1 and CDR2: MNHNS and SASEGT. In nucleotides, the CDR3 is TGTGCCAGCTCCTATAGAGGACAGGAGTGGTGGGAGCAGTACGTC. It yields the protein CASSYRGQEWWEQYV.

The rearrangement uses TRBV20-1 and TRBJ2-1, with 8 positions matching TRBD2. The CDR3 covers 14 residues. V dropped 6 bases and J dropped 2; count of bases not matched to a gene: 6. CDR1 and CDR2 from the germline V gene are DFQATT and SNEGSKA (reference sequence). The chain's CDR3 is CSASSGGTYNEQFF. Written as DNA, the CDR3 is TGCAGTGCATCCAGCGGGGGTACCTACAATGAGCAGTTCTTC.